The source of this TCR beta chain is a study of T cells in narcolepsy. Across the whole study: Enrolled donors included narcolepsy type 1 or type 2 patients and healthy controls. Study-wide points: Healthy controls reportedly lacked the autoreactive clonotypes serially found in patients' blood.

About this clone itself: Its matching antigen is unknown. Germline is not matched at one junction end, which may reflect a read error. Other DNA sequences in this specimen translate into the identical CDR3.

Profiling relied on immunoSEQ multiplex PCR, and the TCRdb table lists in-frame clones only, not all of them. The sample contains 34,000 or so clones, around 77% of which appear only once. Germline assignment: CDR1 SGHTA and CDR2 FQGNSA. This CDR3 is 14 amino acids long. The specimen sequenced was memory (CD45RA-) CD4+ T cells from blood. This sequence joins TRBV7-2 and TRBJ1-5; D not resolved. The receptor was isolated from a human donor in good health. CDR3 in amino acids: CASSLVGSNQPQHF. The CDR3 DNA follows: TGTGCCAGCAGCTTAGTGGGCAGCAATCAGCCCCAGCACTTT.